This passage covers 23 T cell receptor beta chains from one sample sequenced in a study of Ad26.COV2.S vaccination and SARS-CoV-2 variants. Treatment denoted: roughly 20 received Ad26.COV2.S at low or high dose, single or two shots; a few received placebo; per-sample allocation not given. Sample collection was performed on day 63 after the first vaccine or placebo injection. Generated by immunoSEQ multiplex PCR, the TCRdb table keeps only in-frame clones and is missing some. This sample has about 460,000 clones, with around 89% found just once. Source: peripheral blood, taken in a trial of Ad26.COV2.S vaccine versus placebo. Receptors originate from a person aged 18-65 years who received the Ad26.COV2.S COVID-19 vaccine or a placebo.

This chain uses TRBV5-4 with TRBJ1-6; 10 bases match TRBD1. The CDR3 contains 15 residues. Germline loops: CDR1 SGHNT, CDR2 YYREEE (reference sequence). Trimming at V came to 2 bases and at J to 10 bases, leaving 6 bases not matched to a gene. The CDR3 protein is CASSFRDRGRSPLHF. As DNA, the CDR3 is TGTGCCAGCAGCTTTCGGGACAGGGGTCGGTCACCCCTCCACTTT.

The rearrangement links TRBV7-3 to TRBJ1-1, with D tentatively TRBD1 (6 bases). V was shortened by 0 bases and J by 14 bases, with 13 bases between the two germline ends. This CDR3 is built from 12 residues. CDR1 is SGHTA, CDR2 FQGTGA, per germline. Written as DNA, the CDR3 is TGTGCCAGCAGCTTAACGGGGGCATACCGCTTCTTT. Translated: CASSLTGAYRFF.

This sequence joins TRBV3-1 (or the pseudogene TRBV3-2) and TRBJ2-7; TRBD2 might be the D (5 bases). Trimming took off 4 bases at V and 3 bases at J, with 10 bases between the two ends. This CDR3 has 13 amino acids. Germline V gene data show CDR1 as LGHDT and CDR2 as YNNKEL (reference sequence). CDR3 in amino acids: CASSRTYNYEQYF. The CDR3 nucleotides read TGTGCCAGCAGCCGGACTTACAACTACGAGCAGTACTTC.

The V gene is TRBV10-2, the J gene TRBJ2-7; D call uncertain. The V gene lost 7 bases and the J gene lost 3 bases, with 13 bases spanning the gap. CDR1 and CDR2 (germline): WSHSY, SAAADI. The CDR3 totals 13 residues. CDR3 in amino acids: CASTRLALYEQYF. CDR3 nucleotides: TGCGCCAGCACGAGGCTGGCGCTCTACGAGCAGTACTTC.

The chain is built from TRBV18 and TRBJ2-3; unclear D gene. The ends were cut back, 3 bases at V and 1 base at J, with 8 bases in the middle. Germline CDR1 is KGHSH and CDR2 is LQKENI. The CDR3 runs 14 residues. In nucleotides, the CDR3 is TGTGCCAGCTCACCTACCCTGGGCACAGATACGCAGTATTTT. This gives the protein CASSPTLGTDTQYF.

The CDR3 protein is CASRVGQGRNDEQFF. DNA for the CDR3: TGTGCCAGCAGAGTAGGACAGGGGAGGAACGATGAGCAGTTCTTC. The chain carries TRBV2 and TRBJ2-1; TRBD1 agrees at 9 bases. The CDR3 has 15 residues. Germline V gives CDR1 SNHLY, CDR2 FYNNEI. The V gene end was trimmed by 6 bases and the J gene end by 8 bases; junction bases not matched to a gene: 11.

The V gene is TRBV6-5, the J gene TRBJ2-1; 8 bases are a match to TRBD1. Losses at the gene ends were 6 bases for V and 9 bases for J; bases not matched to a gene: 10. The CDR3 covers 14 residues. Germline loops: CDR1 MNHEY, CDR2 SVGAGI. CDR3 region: CASSDRGRWSEQFF. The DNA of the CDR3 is TGTGCCAGCAGCGACAGGGGACGATGGAGTGAGCAGTTCTTC.

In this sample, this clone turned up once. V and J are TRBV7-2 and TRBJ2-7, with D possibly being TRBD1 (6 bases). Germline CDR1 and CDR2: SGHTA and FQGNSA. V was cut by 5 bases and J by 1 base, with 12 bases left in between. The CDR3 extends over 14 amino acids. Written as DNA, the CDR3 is TGTGCCAGCAGCCCCCGAGGGGGATCCTACGAGCAGTACTTC. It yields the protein CASSPRGGSYEQYF.

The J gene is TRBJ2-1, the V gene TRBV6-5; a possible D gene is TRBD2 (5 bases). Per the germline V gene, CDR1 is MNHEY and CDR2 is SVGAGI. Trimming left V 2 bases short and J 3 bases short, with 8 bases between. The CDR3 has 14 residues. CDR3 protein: CASSYGSFYNEQFF. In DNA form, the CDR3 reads TGTGCCAGCAGTTACGGGAGTTTCTACAATGAGCAGTTCTTC.

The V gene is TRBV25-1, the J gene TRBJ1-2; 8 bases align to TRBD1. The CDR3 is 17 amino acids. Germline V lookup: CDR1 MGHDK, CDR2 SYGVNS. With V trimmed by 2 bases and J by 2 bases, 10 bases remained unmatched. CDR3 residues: CASSELGGQGPNYGYTF. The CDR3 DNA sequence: TGTGCCAGCAGTGAACTCGGCGGACAGGGTCCCAACTATGGCTACACCTTC.

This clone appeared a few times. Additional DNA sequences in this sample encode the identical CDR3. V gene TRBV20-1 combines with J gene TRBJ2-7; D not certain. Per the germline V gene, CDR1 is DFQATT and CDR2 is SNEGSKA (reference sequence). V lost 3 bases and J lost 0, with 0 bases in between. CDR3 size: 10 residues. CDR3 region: CSASSYEQYF. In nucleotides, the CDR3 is TGCAGTGCTAGCTCCTACGAGCAGTACTTC.

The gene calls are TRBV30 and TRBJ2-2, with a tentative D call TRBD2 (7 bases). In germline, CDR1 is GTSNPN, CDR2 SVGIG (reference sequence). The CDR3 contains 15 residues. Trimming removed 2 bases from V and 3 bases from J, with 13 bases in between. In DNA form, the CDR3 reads TGTGCCTGGAGTATGGGGGGGCCCGACACCGGGGAGCTGTTTTTT. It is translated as CAWSMGGPDTGELFF. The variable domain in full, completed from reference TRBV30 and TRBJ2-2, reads SQTIHQWPATLVQPVGSPLSLECTVEGTSNPNLYWYRQAAGRGLQLLFYSVGIGQISSEVPQNLSASRPQDRQFILSSKKLLLSDSGFYLCAWSMGGPDTGELFFGEGSRLTVL.

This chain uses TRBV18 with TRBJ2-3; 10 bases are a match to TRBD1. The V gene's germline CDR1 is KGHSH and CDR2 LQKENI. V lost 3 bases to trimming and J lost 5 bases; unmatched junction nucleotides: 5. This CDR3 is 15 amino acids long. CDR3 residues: CASSPRDRGIDTQYF. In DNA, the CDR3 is TGTGCCAGCTCACCCCGGGACAGGGGCATAGATACGCAGTATTTT.

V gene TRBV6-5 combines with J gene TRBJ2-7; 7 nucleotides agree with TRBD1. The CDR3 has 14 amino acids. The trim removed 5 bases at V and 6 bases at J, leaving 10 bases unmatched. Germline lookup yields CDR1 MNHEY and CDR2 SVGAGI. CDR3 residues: CASSRTGPTGEQYF. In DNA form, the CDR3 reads TGTGCCAGCAGTCGGACAGGCCCCACGGGCGAGCAGTACTTC.

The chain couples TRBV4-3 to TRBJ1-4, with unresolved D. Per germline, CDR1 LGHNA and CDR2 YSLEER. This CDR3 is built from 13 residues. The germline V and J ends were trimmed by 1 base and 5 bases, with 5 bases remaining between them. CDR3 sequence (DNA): TGCGCCAGCAGCCAAGGCGGAAATGAAAAACTGTTTTTT. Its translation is CASSQGGNEKLFF.

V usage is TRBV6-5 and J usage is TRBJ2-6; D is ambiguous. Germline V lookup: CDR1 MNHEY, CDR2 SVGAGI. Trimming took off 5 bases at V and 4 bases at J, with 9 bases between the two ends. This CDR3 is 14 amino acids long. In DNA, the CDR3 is TGTGCCAGCAGTCGGTTATCCGGGGCCAACGTCCTGACTTTC. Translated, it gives CASSRLSGANVLTF.

This CDR3 reads CASSEAYGYTF. The DNA of the CDR3 is TGTGCCAGCAGTGAAGCCTATGGCTACACCTTC. V is TRBV6-1 and J is TRBJ1-2; D uncertain. The germline CDR1 and CDR2 sequences are MNHNS and SASEGT. The CDR3 has 11 residues. Trimming pared 0 bases from V and 4 bases from J, leaving 0 bases between.

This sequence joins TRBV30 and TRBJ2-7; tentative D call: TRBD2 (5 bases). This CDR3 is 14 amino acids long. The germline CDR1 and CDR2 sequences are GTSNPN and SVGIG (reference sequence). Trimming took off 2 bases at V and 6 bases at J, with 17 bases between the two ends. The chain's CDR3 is CAWSLARTGSEQYF. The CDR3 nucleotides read TGTGCCTGGAGTTTGGCCCGTACGGGGAGCGAGCAGTACTTC.

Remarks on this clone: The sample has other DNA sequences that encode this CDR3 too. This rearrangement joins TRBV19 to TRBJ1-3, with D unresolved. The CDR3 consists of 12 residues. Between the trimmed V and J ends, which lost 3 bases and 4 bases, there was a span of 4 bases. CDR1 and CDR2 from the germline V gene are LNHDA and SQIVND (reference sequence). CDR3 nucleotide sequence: TGTGCCAGTAGTATTTCAGGAAACACCATATATTTT. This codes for CASSISGNTIYF. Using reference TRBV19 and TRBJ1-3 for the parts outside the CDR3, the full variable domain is DGGITQSPKYLFRKEGQNVTLSCEQNLNHDAMYWYRQDPGQGLRLIYYSQIVNDFQKGDIAEGYSVSREKKESFPLTVTSAQKNPTAFYLCASSISGNTIYFGEGSWLTVV.

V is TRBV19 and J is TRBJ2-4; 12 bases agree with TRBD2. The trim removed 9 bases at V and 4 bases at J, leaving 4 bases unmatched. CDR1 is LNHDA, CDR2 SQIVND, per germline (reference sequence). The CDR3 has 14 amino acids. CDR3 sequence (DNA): TGTGCCAGCCGACTAGCGGGAGCGAAAAACATTCAGTACTTC. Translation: CASRLAGAKNIQYF.

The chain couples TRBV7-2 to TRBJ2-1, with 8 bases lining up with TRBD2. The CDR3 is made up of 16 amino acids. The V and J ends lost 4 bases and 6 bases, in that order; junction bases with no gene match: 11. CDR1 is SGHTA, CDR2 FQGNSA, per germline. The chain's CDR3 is CASSSRGGFRPNEQFF. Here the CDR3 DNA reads TGTGCCAGCAGCTCACGGGGGGGATTCCGACCCAATGAGCAGTTCTTC.

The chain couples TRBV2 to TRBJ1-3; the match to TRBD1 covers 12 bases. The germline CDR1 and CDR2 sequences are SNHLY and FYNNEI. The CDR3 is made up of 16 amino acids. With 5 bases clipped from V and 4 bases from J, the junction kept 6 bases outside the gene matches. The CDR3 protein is CASSRDRGQRGNTIYF. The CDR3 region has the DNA TGTGCCAGCAGTCGGGACAGGGGGCAGAGAGGAAACACCATATATTTT.

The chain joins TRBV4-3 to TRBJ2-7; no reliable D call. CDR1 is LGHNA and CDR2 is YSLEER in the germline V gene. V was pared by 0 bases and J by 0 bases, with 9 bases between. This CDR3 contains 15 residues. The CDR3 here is CASSQDISPSYEQYF. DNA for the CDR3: TGCGCCAGCAGCCAAGATATATCCCCCTCCTACGAGCAGTACTTC.